A selection of T cell receptor beta chains follows, all from one sample in a study of T cell responses to AZD1222 COVID-19 vaccine. Clones were sequenced by immunoSEQ multiplex PCR, and TCRdb holds only the in-frame ones, with some missing. The sample holds roughly 100,000 clones, over 75% seen once. Sample: peripheral blood, taken on day 0 of AZD1222 vaccination. The receptors were gathered from an adult in good health. The CDR3 runs from the conserved cysteine through the conserved F or W. D genes are given only for firm matches. Size tells how often a clone was seen (once, few, many) or the class of an expanded clone, and some rows leave it out.

TRBV3-1/TRBV3-2,.,14,TRBJ2-7,.,CASSQESISYEQYF,TGTGCCAGCAGCCAAGAATCTATCTCCTACGAGCAGTACTTC
TRBV5-1,.,14,TRBJ2-2,.,CASSQKGSSGELFF,TGCGCCAGCAGTCAGAAGGGAAGTTCCGGGGAGCTGTTTTTT
TRBV6-1,.,13,TRBJ2-4,.,CASSESGSTIQYF,TGTGCCAGCAGTGAATCGGGGAGCACCATTCAGTACTTC
TRBV12-3/TRBV12-4,.,13,TRBJ2-1,.,CASSSLAVAEQFF,TGTGCCAGCAGTTCCCTTGCGGTGGCTGAGCAGTTCTTC
TRBV5-1,.,11,TRBJ1-1,.,CASSRETEAFF,TGCGCCAGCTCTCGGGAGACTGAAGCTTTCTTT
TRBV6-2/TRBV6-3,few,13,TRBJ1-1,TRBD1,CASSEGTVTEAFF,TGTGCCAGCAGCGAAGGGACAGTAACTGAAGCTTTCTTT
TRBV12-3/TRBV12-4,.,12,TRBJ1-2,.,CASSHPGAGYTF,TGTGCCAGCAGCCACCCTGGGGCTGGCTACACCTTC
TRBV15,.,13,TRBJ1-1,.,CATSRDLGNGAFF,TGTGCCACCAGCAGAGACTTAGGGAATGGAGCTTTCTTT
TRBV5-4,.,13,TRBJ1-2,.,CAAWGGGADGYTF,TGTGCCGCATGGGGCGGGGGCGCAGACGGCTACACCTTC
TRBV4-1,once,15,TRBJ2-3,.,CASSRSRLVQDTQYF,TGCGCCAGCAGCCGAAGTCGACTAGTTCAAGATACGCAGTATTTT
TRBV28,.,12,TRBJ1-1,.,CASSIMNTEAFF,TGTGCCAGCAGTATAATGAACACTGAAGCTTTCTTT
TRBV2,.,13,TRBJ2-7,.,CASTTTSVYEQYF,TGTGCCAGCACGACGACTAGTGTGTACGAGCAGTACTTC
TRBV2,once,15,TRBJ2-2,TRBD1,CASSEGTGGTGELFF,TGTGCCAGCAGTGAAGGGACAGGGGGCACCGGGGAGCTGTTTTTT
TRBV5-1,.,15,TRBJ2-1,.,CASSEGGGSGREQFF,TGCGCCAGCAGCGAGGGCGGCGGGTCCGGGAGAGAGCAGTTCTTC
TRBV7-2,.,13,TRBJ1-4,.,CASSFTTNEKLFF,TGTGCCAGCAGCTTCACAACTAATGAAAAACTGTTTTTT
TRBV5-6,.,15,TRBJ2-1,.,CASSSGTPSYNEQFF,TGTGCCAGCAGTTCCGGGACACCCTCCTACAATGAGCAGTTCTTC
TRBV7-8,once,15,TRBJ2-2,.,CASSPRRANTGELFF,TGTGCCAGCAGCCCACGGCGGGCTAACACCGGGGAGCTGTTTTTT
TRBV4-1,.,16,TRBJ2-3,TRBD2,CASKPRSGRAADTQYF,TGCGCCAGCAAACCCCGAAGCGGGAGGGCCGCAGATACGCAGTATTTT
TRBV25-1,once,15,TRBJ2-1,TRBD1,CASSEATGPYNEQFF,TGTGCCAGCAGTGAGGCGACAGGGCCCTACAATGAGCAGTTCTTC
TRBV20-1,.,15,TRBJ1-5,TRBD1,CSASWDSKRGQPQHF,TGCAGTGCTAGTTGGGACAGTAAAAGGGGTCAGCCCCAGCATTTT
TRBV6-1,.,14,TRBJ2-5,TRBD2,CASSELAGEETQYF,TGTGCCAGCAGTGAACTAGCGGGGGAAGAGACCCAGTACTTC
TRBV5-8,.,15,TRBJ1-2,TRBD1,CASSPPGQGDYGYTF,TGTGCCAGCAGCCCCCCGGGACAGGGGGACTATGGCTACACCTTC
TRBV5-4,.,14,TRBJ2-7,TRBD2,CASNQGGPSSQQYF,TGTGCCAGCAACCAGGGAGGGCCGAGTTCGCAGCAGTACTTC
TRBV28,.,14,TRBJ1-5,TRBD1,CASREGQTNQPQHF,TGTGCCAGCAGGGAGGGACAGACCAATCAGCCCCAGCATTTT
TRBV11-2,.,16,TRBJ2-3,TRBD2,CASSSSLAGARDTQYF,TGTGCCAGCAGCTCCTCACTAGCGGGAGCTCGGGATACGCAGTATTTT
TRBV6-1,.,11,TRBJ1-3,.,CASSDPQQRYF,TGTGCCAGCAGTGACCCTCAGCAGAGGTATTTT
TRBV2,.,14,TRBJ2-2,.,CASSERAGTGELFF,TGTGCCAGCAGTGAAAGGGCAGGGACCGGGGAGCTGTTTTTT
TRBV28,.,15,TRBJ2-5,TRBD1,CASSPRDRYPETQYF,TGTGCCAGCAGTCCCCGGGACAGGTACCCAGAGACCCAGTACTTC
TRBV5-4,.,11,TRBJ2-7,.,CASGGTGEQYF,TGTGCCAGCGGGGGCACGGGCGAGCAGTACTTC
TRBV5-1,.,15,TRBJ2-5,TRBD2,CASSLAGTRGETQYF,TGCGCCAGCAGCTTGGCAGGGACTAGAGGAGAGACCCAGTACTTC
TRBV12-3/TRBV12-4,.,12,TRBJ1-1,.,CASSGPGTEAFF,TGTGCCAGCAGCGGTCCTGGGACTGAAGCTTTCTTT
TRBV28,.,14,TRBJ2-7,.,CASGPQGLDDEQYF,TGTGCCAGCGGCCCCCAAGGGTTGGATGACGAGCAGTACTTC
TRBV14,.,13,TRBJ1-3,.,CASMRGPGNTIYF,TGTGCCAGCATGCGGGGGCCTGGAAACACCATATATTTT
TRBV5-4,.,16,TRBJ2-7,TRBD1,CASSLPVGQGLHEQYF,TGTGCCAGCAGCTTGCCGGTGGGACAGGGGTTGCACGAGCAGTACTTC
TRBV6-5,.,16,TRBJ1-5,TRBD1,CASSSRRGQGNQPQHF,TGTGCCAGCAGTTCCCGAAGGGGGCAGGGCAATCAGCCCCAGCATTTT